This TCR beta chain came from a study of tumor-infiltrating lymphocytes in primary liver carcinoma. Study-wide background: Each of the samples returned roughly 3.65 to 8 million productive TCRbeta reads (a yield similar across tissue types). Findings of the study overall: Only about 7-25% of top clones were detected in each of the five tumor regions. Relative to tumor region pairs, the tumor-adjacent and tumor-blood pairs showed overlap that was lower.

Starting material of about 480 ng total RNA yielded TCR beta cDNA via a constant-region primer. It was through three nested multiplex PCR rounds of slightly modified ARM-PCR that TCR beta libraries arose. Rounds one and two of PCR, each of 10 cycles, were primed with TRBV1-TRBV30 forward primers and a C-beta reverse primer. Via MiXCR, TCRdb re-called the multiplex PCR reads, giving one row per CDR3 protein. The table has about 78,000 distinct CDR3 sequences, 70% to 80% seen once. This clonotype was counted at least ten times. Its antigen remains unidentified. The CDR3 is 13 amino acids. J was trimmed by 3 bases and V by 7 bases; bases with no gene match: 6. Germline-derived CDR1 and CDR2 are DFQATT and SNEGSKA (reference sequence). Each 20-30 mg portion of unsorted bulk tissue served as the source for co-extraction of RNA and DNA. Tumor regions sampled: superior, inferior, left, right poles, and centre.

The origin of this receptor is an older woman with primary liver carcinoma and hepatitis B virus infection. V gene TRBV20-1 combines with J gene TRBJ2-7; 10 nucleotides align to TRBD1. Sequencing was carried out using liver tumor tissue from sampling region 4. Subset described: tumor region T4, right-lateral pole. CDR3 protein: CSVNRDRGYEQYF. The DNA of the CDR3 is TGCAGTGTTAACCGGGACAGGGGCTACGAGCAGTACTTC.